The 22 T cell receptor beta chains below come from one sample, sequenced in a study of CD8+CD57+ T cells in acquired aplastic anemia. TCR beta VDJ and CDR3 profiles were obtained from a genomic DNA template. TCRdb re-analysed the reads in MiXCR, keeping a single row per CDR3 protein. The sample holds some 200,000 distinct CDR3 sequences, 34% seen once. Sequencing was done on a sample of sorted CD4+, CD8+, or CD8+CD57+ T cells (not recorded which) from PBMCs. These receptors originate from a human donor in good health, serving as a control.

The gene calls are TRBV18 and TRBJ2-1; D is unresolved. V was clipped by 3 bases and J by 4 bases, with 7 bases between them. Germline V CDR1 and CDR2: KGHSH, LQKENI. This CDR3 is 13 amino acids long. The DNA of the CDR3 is TGTGCCAGCTCACCTTGGGCGTACAATGAGCAGTTCTTC. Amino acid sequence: CASSPWAYNEQFF.

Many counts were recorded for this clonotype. The CDR3 region has the DNA TGCGCCAGCAGCTTGAGATGGCAGGTCCCCCACGAGCAGTACTTC. Protein: CASSLRWQVPHEQYF. The chain employs TRBV5-1 and TRBJ2-7; D is unresolved. Per germline, CDR1 SGHRS and CDR2 YFSETQ. Trimming took off 1 base at V and 5 bases at J, with 16 bases between the two ends. This CDR3 has 15 residues.

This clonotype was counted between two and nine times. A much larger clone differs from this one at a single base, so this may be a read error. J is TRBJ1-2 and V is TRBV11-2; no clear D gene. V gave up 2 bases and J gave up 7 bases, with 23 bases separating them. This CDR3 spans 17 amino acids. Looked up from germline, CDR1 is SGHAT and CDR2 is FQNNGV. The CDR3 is CASSLTISAATYCGYTF. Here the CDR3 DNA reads TGTGCCAGCAGCTTAACTATTTCGGCAGCTACGTACTGTGGCTACACCTTC.

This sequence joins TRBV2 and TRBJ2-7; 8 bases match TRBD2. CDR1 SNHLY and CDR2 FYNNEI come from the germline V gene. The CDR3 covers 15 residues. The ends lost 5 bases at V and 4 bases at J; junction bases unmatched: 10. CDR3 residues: CASSSLSGRSYEQYF. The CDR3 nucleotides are TGTGCCAGCAGTTCACTGAGCGGGAGATCTTACGAGCAGTACTTC.

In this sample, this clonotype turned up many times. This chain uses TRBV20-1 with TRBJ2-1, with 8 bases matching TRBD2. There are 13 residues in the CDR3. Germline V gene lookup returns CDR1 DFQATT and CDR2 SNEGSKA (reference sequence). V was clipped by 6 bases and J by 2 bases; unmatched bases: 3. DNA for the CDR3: TGCAGTGCAACGACTAGCGCCTACAATGAGCAGTTCTTC. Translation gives CSATTSAYNEQFF.

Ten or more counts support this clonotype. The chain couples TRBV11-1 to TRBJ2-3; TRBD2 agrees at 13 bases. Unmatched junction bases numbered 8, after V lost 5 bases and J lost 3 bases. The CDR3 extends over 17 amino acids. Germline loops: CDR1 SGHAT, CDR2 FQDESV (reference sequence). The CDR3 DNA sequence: TGTGCCAGCAGCGCCGCCCAACTAGCGGGAGGGACAGATACGCAGTATTTT. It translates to CASSAAQLAGGTDTQYF. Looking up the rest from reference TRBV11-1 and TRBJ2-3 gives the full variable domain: EAEVAQSPRYKITEKSQAVAFWCDPISGHATLYWYRQILGQGPELLVQFQDESVVDDSQLPKDRFSAERLKGVDSTLKIQPAELGDSAMYLCASSAAQLAGGTDTQYFGPGTRLTVL.

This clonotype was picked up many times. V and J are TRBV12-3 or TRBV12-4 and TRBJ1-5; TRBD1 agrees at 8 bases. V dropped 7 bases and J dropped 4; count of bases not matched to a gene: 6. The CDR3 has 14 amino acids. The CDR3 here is CASTNRGRNQPQHF. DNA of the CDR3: TGTGCCAGCACCAACAGGGGGAGGAATCAGCCCCAGCATTTT.

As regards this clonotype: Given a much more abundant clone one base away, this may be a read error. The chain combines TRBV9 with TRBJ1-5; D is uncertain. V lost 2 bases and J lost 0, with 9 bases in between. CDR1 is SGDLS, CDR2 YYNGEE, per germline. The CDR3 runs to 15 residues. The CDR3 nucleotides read TGTGCCAGCAGCGTTGGGAAGTGTAGCAATCAGCCCCAGCATTTT. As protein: CASSVGKCSNQPQHF.

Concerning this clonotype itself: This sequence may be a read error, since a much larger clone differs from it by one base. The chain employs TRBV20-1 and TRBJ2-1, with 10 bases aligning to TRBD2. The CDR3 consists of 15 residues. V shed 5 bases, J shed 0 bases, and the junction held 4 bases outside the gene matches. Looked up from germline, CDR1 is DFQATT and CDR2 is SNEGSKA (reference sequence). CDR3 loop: CSAVSGGVSYNEQFF. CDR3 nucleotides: TGCAGTGCTGTGAGCGGGGGGGTCTCCTACAATGAGCAGTTCTTC.

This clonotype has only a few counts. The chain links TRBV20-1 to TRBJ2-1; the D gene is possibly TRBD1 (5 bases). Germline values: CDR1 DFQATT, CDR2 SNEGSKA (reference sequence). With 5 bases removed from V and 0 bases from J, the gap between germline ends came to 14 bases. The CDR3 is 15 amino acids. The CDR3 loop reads CSAPKGPSSYNEQFF. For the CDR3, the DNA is TGCAGTGCTCCCAAGGGGCCAAGCTCCTACAATGAGCAGTTCTTC.

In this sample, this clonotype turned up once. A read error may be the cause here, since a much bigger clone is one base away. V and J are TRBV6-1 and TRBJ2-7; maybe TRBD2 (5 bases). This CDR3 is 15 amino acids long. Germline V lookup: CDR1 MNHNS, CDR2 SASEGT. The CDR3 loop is CASRIRYGAEHEQCF. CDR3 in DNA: TGTGCCAGCAGAATACGGTACGGAGCGGAACACGAGCAGTGCTTC.

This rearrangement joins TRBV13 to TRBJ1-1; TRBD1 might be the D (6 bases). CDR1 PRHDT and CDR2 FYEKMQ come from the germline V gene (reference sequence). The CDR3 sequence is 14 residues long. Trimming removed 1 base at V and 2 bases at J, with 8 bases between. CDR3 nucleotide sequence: TGTGCCAGCAGCTTAGAGGGGGAAAACACTGAAGCTTTCTTT. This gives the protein CASSLEGENTEAFF.

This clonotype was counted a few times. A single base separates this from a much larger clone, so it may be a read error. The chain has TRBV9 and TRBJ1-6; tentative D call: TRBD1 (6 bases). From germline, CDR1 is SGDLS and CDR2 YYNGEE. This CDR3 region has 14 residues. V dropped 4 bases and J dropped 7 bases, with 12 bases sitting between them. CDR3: CASSRSTGNSPLHF. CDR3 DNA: TGTGCCAGCAGCCGCTCAACAGGGAATTCACCCCTCCACTTT.

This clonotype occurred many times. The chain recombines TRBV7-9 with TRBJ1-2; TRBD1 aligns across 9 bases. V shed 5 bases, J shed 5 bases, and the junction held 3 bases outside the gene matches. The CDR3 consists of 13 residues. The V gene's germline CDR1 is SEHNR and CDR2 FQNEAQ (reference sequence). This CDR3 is CASSADRGYGYTF. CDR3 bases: TGTGCCAGCAGCGCGGACAGGGGTTATGGCTACACCTTC.

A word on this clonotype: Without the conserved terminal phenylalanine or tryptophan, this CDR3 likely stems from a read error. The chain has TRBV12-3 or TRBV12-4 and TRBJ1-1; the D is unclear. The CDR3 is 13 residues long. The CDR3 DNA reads TGTGCCAGCAGCTTAGCTGTGAACACTGGAGCTTTCATT. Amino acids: CASSLAVNTGAFI.

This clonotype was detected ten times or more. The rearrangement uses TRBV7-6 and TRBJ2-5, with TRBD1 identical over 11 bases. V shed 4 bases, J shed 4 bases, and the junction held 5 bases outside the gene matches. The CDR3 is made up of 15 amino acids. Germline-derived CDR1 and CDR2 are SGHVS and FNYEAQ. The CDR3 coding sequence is TGTGCCAGCAGCTGGACAGGGGGCTTCGGAGAGACCCAGTACTTC. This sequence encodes CASSWTGGFGETQYF.

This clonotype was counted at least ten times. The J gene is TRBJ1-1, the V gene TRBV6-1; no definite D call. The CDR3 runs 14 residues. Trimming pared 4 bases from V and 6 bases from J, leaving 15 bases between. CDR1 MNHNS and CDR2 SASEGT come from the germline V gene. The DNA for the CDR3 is TGTGCCAGCAGTGGAAGGATCCCTCGGGCTGAAGCTTTCTTT. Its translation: CASSGRIPRAEAFF.

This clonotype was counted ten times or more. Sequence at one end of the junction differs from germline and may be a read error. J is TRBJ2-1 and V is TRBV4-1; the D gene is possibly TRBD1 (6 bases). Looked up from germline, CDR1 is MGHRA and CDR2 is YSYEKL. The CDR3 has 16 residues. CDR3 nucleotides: TGTGCCAGCAGCCAAGATTGGGACATCACCTACAATGAGCAGTTCTTC. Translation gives CASSQDWDITYNEQFF.

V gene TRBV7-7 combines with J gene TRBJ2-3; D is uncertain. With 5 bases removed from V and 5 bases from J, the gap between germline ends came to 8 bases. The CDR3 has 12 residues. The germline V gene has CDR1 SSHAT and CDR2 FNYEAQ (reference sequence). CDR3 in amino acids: CASSPWGDTQYF. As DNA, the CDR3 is TGTGCCAGCAGCCCCTGGGGAGATACGCAGTATTTT.

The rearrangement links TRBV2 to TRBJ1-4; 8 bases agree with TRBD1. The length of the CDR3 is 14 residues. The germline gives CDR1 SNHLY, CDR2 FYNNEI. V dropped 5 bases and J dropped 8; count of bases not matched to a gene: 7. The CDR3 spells CASSLRQGNEKLFF. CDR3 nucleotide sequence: TGTGCCAGCAGTTTACGACAGGGGAACGAAAAACTGTTTTTT. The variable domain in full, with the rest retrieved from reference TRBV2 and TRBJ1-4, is EPEVTQTPSHQVTQMGQEVILRCVPISNHLYFYWYRQILGQKVEFLVSFYNNEISEKSEIFDDQFSVERPDGSNFTLKIRSTKLEDSAMYFCASSLRQGNEKLFFGSGTQLSVL.

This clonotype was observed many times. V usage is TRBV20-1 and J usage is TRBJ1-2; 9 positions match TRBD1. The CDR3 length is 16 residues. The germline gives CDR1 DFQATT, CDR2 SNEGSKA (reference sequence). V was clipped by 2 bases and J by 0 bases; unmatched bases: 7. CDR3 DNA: TGCAGTGCTAGATCCGGGACAGGGCTGCCTAACTATGGCTACACCTTC. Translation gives CSARSGTGLPNYGYTF.

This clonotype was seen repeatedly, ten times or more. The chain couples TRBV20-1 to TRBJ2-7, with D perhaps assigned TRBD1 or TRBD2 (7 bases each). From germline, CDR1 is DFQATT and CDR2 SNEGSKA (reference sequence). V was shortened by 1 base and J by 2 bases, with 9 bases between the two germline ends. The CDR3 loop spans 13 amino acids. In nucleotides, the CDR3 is TGCAGTGCTAGAGCAGGGGGGGCCTACGAGCAGTACTTC. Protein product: CSARAGGAYEQYF.